Included here is one T cell receptor (beta chain) sequence, with context. Its specificity is not known. This sample stems from a study of shared clonotypes between healthy human individuals. General study findings and limits: Four donors had about 5% of their naive CD4 clonotypes in common. Non-shared clonotypes had lower generation probabilities than clonotypes shared by all four sorted-subset donors.

All the donors were Caucasian adults who lived in Nashville, Tennessee. TCRdb keeps only in-frame clones here, not all; method: immunoSEQ multiplex PCR. The table records some 2,400,000 clones, about 94% of them present only once. The V end lost 5 bases, the J end lost 2 bases, and 11 bases lay between the germline ends. The CDR3 extends over 14 amino acids. Germline CDR1 reads SGHRS; CDR2 reads YFSETQ. The J gene is TRBJ1-3, the V gene TRBV5-1; D ambiguous. The clonotype originates from a man aged 18 to 35 in good health. The specimen was naive CD4+ T cells sorted from blood. The subset here: CD45RA+ positively selected. For the CDR3, the DNA is TGCGCCAGCAGTTCCGGTCCCACTGGAAACACCATATATTTT. This gives the protein CASSSGPTGNTIYF.